These 30 T cell receptor beta chains originate from one sample sequenced in a study of cytomegalovirus exposure and HLA in healthy donors. The PCR had 60 Vbeta and 13 Jbeta primers. Here immunoSEQ multiplex PCR was the method, and the copy in TCRdb shows in-frame clones only, minus some. The sample contains around 140,000 clones, 80% of which appear only once. What was sequenced was PBMCs. All receptors derive from a man in his fifties or sixties in good health and CMV-seronegative.

This chain uses TRBV2 with TRBJ1-4; possibly TRBD1 for D (5 bases). The CDR3 sequence is 13 residues long. CDR1 is SNHLY, CDR2 FYNNEI, per germline. Trimming stripped 6 bases from V and 7 bases from J, with 12 bases between. The CDR3 spells CASRGGDGEKLFF. The CDR3, as DNA: TGTGCCAGCAGGGGAGGGGACGGTGAAAAACTGTTTTTT.

This chain joins TRBV29-1 and TRBJ1-1; TRBD1 matches at 9 bases. Germline loops: CDR1 SQVTM, CDR2 ANQGSEA. This CDR3 spans 14 amino acids. V lost 7 bases to trimming and J lost 1 base; unmatched junction nucleotides: 7. The CDR3 DNA follows: TGCAGCGGAGGGCTGACAGGGGGGAACACTGAAGCTTTCTTT. Translated, it gives CSGGLTGGNTEAFF.

The rearrangement links TRBV2 to TRBJ2-2; 8 bases are a match to TRBD1. After removal of 7 bases from V and 0 bases from J, the junction contained 4 bases not matched to a gene. This CDR3 is built from 15 residues. The germline V gene encodes CDR1 SNHLY and CDR2 FYNNEI. CDR3: CASKARGPNTGELFF. The CDR3 region has the DNA TGTGCCAGCAAGGCCAGGGGGCCGAACACCGGGGAGCTGTTTTTT.

This clone was counted a few times. The J gene is TRBJ2-5, the V gene TRBV7-9, with D uncertain. The CDR3 contains 15 residues. Deletions cut 5 bases from V and 1 base from J, with 14 bases between. From germline, CDR1 is SEHNR and CDR2 FQNEAQ (reference sequence). The CDR3 spells CASSRSVGFQETQYF. The CDR3 region has the DNA TGTGCCAGCAGCAGGTCGGTGGGCTTCCAAGAGACCCAGTACTTC.

This chain connects TRBV7-6 to TRBJ2-2, with TRBD1 identical over 7 bases. From germline, CDR1 is SGHVS and CDR2 FNYEAQ. The junction had 5 bases not matched to a gene; V was cut back by 2 bases and J by 5 bases. The CDR3 has 15 residues. This CDR3 is CASSLKGGITGELFF. Here the CDR3 DNA reads TGTGCCAGCAGCTTAAAAGGGGGCATTACCGGGGAGCTGTTTTTT.

The rearrangement links TRBV30 to TRBJ2-3; the D gene is possibly TRBD1 (6 bases). The V end lost 0 bases, the J end lost 3 bases, and 13 bases lay between the germline ends. The CDR3 has 15 amino acids. Germline V gene lookup returns CDR1 GTSNPN and CDR2 SVGIG (reference sequence). DNA of the CDR3: TGTGCCTGGAGTGTATTTGGGGGCCGGACAGATACGCAGTATTTT. Encoded protein: CAWSVFGGRTDTQYF.

This chain uses TRBV7-9 with TRBJ2-7, with 9 bases lining up with TRBD1. V dropped 1 base and J dropped 11; count of bases not matched to a gene: 6. CDR1 and CDR2 from the germline V gene are SEHNR and FQNEAQ (reference sequence). The CDR3 has 13 residues. The CDR3 reads CASSLGQGDWKYF. Here the CDR3 DNA reads TGTGCCAGCAGCTTAGGACAGGGGGACTGGAAGTACTTC.

V and J are TRBV6-5 and TRBJ1-1; possibly TRBD1 for D (5 bases). Looked up from germline, CDR1 is MNHEY and CDR2 is SVGAGI. This CDR3 has 16 amino acids. Deletions cut 0 bases from V and 7 bases from J, with 18 bases between. CDR3 amino acids: CASSYSFNGAIGEAFF. CDR3 nucleotides: TGTGCCAGCAGTTACTCGTTTAATGGGGCGATAGGTGAAGCTTTCTTT.

The chain recombines TRBV15 with TRBJ2-1; no clear D. There are 15 residues in the CDR3. Germline CDR1 reads LNHNV; CDR2 reads YYDKDF (reference sequence). V was clipped by 1 base and J by 0 bases, with 7 bases between them. The CDR3, as DNA: TGTGCCACCAGCAGAGGACGGGTCTCCTACAATGAGCAGTTCTTC. This gives the protein CATSRGRVSYNEQFF.

The V and J genes are TRBV5-6 and TRBJ1-2, with D unclear. V shed 4 bases and J shed 4 bases, with 8 bases lying between them. CDR3 length equals 12 residues. CDR1 and CDR2 (germline): SGHDT, YYEEEE. CDR3 sequence: CASSGSSYGYTF. In nucleotides, the CDR3 is TGTGCCAGCAGCGGTAGCTCCTATGGCTACACCTTC.

The V gene is TRBV15, the J gene TRBJ2-1; no clear D. The germline V and J ends were trimmed by 1 base and 4 bases, with 11 bases remaining between them. This CDR3 contains 15 residues. Germline V gene data show CDR1 as LNHNV and CDR2 as YYDKDF (reference sequence). CDR3 bases: TGTGCCACCAGCAGAGGCTTACAACCGTACAATGAGCAGTTCTTC. It is translated as CATSRGLQPYNEQFF. The variable domain in full, with the rest retrieved from reference TRBV15 and TRBJ2-1, is DAMVIQNPRYQVTQFGKPVTLSCSQTLNHNVMYWYQQKSSQAPKLLFHYYDKDFNNEADTPDNFQSRRPNTSFCFLDIRSPGLGDTAMYLCATSRGLQPYNEQFFGPGTRLTVL.

J is TRBJ2-7 and V is TRBV7-2, with 9 bases matching TRBD2. Germline V gene data show CDR1 as SGHTA and CDR2 as FQGNSA. V was clipped by 6 bases and J by 0 bases; unmatched bases: 9. This CDR3 has 16 residues. The CDR3 DNA reads as TGTGCCAGCAGATCCACTGCGGGGGGGGACTCCTACGAGCAGTACTTC. This codes for CASRSTAGGDSYEQYF.

The J gene is TRBJ1-1, the V gene TRBV11-2; D uncertain. Trimming took off 1 base at V and 5 bases at J, with 5 bases between the two ends. There are 12 residues in the CDR3. Germline CDR1 SGHAT, CDR2 FQNNGV. This CDR3 is CASSLVSTEAFF. In nucleotides, the CDR3 is TGTGCCAGCAGCTTAGTATCGACTGAAGCTTTCTTT. Drawing the rest from reference TRBV11-2 and TRBJ1-1, the complete variable domain is EAGVAQSPRYKIIEKRQSVAFWCNPISGHATLYWYQQILGQGPKLLIQFQNNGVVDDSQLPKDRFSAERLKGVDSTLKIQPAKLEDSAVYLCASSLVSTEAFFGQGTRLTVV.

The V and J genes are TRBV2 and TRBJ2-5; no firm D call. The germline V gene has CDR1 SNHLY and CDR2 FYNNEI. The CDR3 totals 14 residues. Trimming left V 5 bases short and J 11 bases short, with 21 bases between. The CDR3 spells CASSLYETRTEQYF. CDR3 coding DNA: TGTGCCAGCAGTTTATACGAAACCCGTACGGAGCAGTACTTC. The variable domain in full, with the rest retrieved from reference TRBV2 and TRBJ2-5, is EPEVTQTPSHQVTQMGQEVILRCVPISNHLYFYWYRQILGQKVEFLVSFYNNEISEKSEIFDDQFSVERPDGSNFTLKIRSTKLEDSAMYFCASSLYETRTEQYFGPGTRLLVL.

The rearrangement uses TRBV4-2 and TRBJ2-3, with 7 bases lining up with TRBD2. The V segment lost 0 bases and the J segment 4 bases; nucleotides outside the gene matches: 10. The germline V gene has CDR1 LGHNA and CDR2 YNFKEQ. CDR3 length: 17 amino acids. CDR3 DNA: TGTGCCAGCAGCCAAGATCGGAATGGGGGGGGAGCAGATACGCAGTATTTT. This translates into CASSQDRNGGGADTQYF.

Only a few counts were recorded for this clone. The chain combines TRBV10-2 with TRBJ1-5; D remains ambiguous. V was clipped by 6 bases and J by 4 bases, with 13 bases between them. The CDR3 runs 14 residues. Germline loops: CDR1 WSHSY, CDR2 SAAADI. The CDR3 loop reads CASRADTRNQPQHF. For the CDR3, the DNA is TGCGCCAGCAGGGCCGACACGCGAAATCAGCCCCAGCATTTT.

This chain links TRBV5-6 with TRBJ1-3; 7 bases agree with TRBD1. Trimming at V came to 2 bases and at J to 3 bases, leaving 2 bases not matched to a gene. The germline V gene encodes CDR1 SGHDT and CDR2 YYEEEE. CDR3 length equals 14 residues. The CDR3 DNA follows: TGTGCCAGCAGCTTTCCAGGGGGTGGAAACACCATATATTTT. This codes for CASSFPGGGNTIYF.

The chain is built from TRBV19 and TRBJ2-6; weak D call: TRBD1 (6 bases). CDR3 length: 17 amino acids. The germline CDR1 and CDR2 sequences are LNHDA and SQIVND (reference sequence). Trimming pared 5 bases from V and 0 bases from J, leaving 14 bases between. The CDR3 nucleotides read TGTGCCAGTAGTGTCGACAGGCCCAGCTCTGGGGCCAACGTCCTGACTTTC. The encoded protein is CASSVDRPSSGANVLTF.

V is TRBV23-1 and J is TRBJ2-3; 8 bases align to TRBD2. TRBV23-1 has ORF status, its function being uncertain. The CDR3 has 15 amino acids. After removal of 0 bases from V and 9 bases from J, the junction contained 8 bases not matched to a gene. CDR3 residues: CASSQSGREGLTQYF. The CDR3 bases are TGCGCCAGCAGTCAATCAGGACGGGAGGGCCTGACGCAGTATTTT.

The gene calls are TRBV4-1 and TRBJ1-6, with D uncertain. The length of the CDR3 is 16 residues. Germline V lookup: CDR1 MGHRA, CDR2 YSYEKL. V was pared by 3 bases and J by 8 bases, with 17 bases between. The DNA of the CDR3 is TGCGCCAGCAGCCAGACGACCCACAAGCGCGATTCACCCCTCCACTTT. Its protein is CASSQTTHKRDSPLHF.

The chain combines TRBV18 with TRBJ2-7; 7 bases line up with TRBD1. After removal of 3 bases from V and 6 bases from J, the junction contained 5 bases not matched to a gene. The CDR3 totals 13 residues. CDR1 is KGHSH, CDR2 LQKENI, per germline. In DNA, the CDR3 is TGTGCCAGCTCACCGGGACAGCCTGGCGAGCAGTACTTC. The encoded protein is CASSPGQPGEQYF.

The V gene is TRBV28, the J gene TRBJ2-3; no definite D call. With 5 bases removed from V and 2 bases from J, the gap between germline ends came to 14 bases. Germline CDR1 is MDHEN and CDR2 is SYDVKM. CDR3 length equals 15 residues. The CDR3 coding sequence is TGTGCCAGCAGTAGTACTACCCCAAACACAGATACGCAGTATTTT. Protein sequence: CASSSTTPNTDTQYF. Full variable domain (outside the CDR3, taken from reference TRBV28 and TRBJ2-3): DVKVTQSSRYLVKRTGEKVFLECVQDMDHENMFWYRQDPGLGLRLIYFSYDVKMKEKGDIPEGYSVSREKKERFSLILESASTNQTSMYLCASSSTTPNTDTQYFGPGTRLTVL.

The chain couples TRBV7-8 to TRBJ1-5; D is possibly TRBD1 (5 bases). The ends were cut back, 5 bases at V and 1 base at J, with 12 bases in the middle. CDR3 size: 15 residues. Germline V CDR1 and CDR2: SGHVS, FQNEAQ. The CDR3 loop reads CASSLPGGSNQPQHF. In nucleotides, the CDR3 is TGTGCCAGCAGCCTCCCGGGGGGGAGCAATCAGCCCCAGCATTTT.

The rearrangement links TRBV7-2 to TRBJ1-6; TRBD1 matches 8 bases. Germline V gene lookup returns CDR1 SGHTA and CDR2 FQGNSA. This CDR3 comprises 14 residues. V was clipped by 5 bases and J by 9 bases; unmatched bases: 6. The CDR3 region has the DNA TGTGCCAGCAGCCCCGGACAGGGTTTTTCACCCCTCCACTTT. Translated, it gives CASSPGQGFSPLHF. The full variable domain, with the rest looked up from reference TRBV7-2 and TRBJ1-6, is GAGVSQSPSNKVTEKGKDVELRCDPISGHTALYWYRQSLGQGLEFLIYFQGNSAPDKSGLPSDRFSAERTGGSVSTLTIQRTQQEDSAVYLCASSPGQGFSPLHFGNGTRLTVT.

The rearrangement links TRBV4-2 to TRBJ2-3; the D gene is possibly TRBD2 (5 bases). CDR1 LGHNA and CDR2 YNFKEQ come from the germline V gene. The CDR3 is 15 residues long. Trimming shortened V by 0 bases and J by 0 bases, and 7 bases separated the two germline ends. The DNA of the CDR3 is TGTGCCAGCAGCCAAGAGCGGGCCAGCACAGATACGCAGTATTTT. This encodes CASSQERASTDTQYF.

The gene calls are TRBV7-6 and TRBJ2-1; 8 positions agree with TRBD2. The V and J ends lost 5 bases and 3 bases, in that order; junction bases with no gene match: 12. In germline, CDR1 is SGHVS, CDR2 FNYEAQ. This CDR3 is built from 17 residues. The CDR3 nucleotides read TGTGCCAGCAGCCCCGCGGGGACTAGTTCCCTCTACAATGAGCAGTTCTTC. Amino acids: CASSPAGTSSLYNEQFF.

V usage is TRBV14 and J usage is TRBJ1-1, with D hard to call. Trimming took off 1 base at V and 4 bases at J, with 10 bases between the two ends. In germline, CDR1 is SGHDN, CDR2 FVKESK. This CDR3 has 14 amino acids. CDR3 in amino acids: CASSQVALRTEAFF. CDR3 nucleotides: TGTGCCAGCAGCCAAGTGGCTTTACGCACTGAAGCTTTCTTT.

The V gene is TRBV29-1, the J gene TRBJ1-2; possibly TRBD1 for D (6 bases). V dropped 7 bases and J dropped 5 bases, with 11 bases sitting between them. CDR1 SQVTM and CDR2 ANQGSEA come from the germline V gene. This CDR3 spans 11 amino acids. CDR3 coding DNA: TGCAGCGCAACAGGGCTATATGGCTACACCTTC. Its translation is CSATGLYGYTF.

The chain has TRBV2 and TRBJ1-2; 7 nucleotides line up with TRBD1. V lost 10 bases and J lost 9; bases outside the gene matches: 8. The CDR3 covers 11 residues. The germline V gene encodes CDR1 SNHLY and CDR2 FYNNEI. The CDR3 region has the DNA TGTGCCACCCCCACAGGGGCTAGCTACACCTTC. Its translation: CATPTGASYTF.

The chain is built from TRBV27 and TRBJ1-1; 12 nucleotides match TRBD1. The trim removed 6 bases at V and 0 bases at J, leaving 5 bases unmatched. Germline assignment: CDR1 MNHEY and CDR2 SMNVEV (reference sequence). CDR3 length equals 16 residues. DNA of the CDR3: TGTGCCAGCAGGGAAGGGACAGGGGGCATGAACACTGAAGCTTTCTTT. It specifies CASREGTGGMNTEAFF.